These 5 T cell receptor beta chains originate from one sample sequenced in a study of blood T cell repertoires in COVID-19. Clones were read by immunoSEQ multiplex PCR, and TCRdb kept only the in-frame ones, dropping some. The sample carries tens of thousands of clones, 90% to 95% recorded once. Sequences were obtained from peripheral blood. Receptor source: a human donor in a cohort sampled during active COVID-19.

V gene TRBV19 combines with J gene TRBJ1-1; TRBD1 matches at 8 bases. Germline V gives CDR1 LNHDA, CDR2 SQIVND (reference sequence). V lost 5 bases, J lost 0 bases, and 26 bases stayed unmatched. This CDR3 has 22 residues. This CDR3 is CASSVHDRGRILPDLLNTEAFF. The CDR3 coding sequence is TGTGCCAGTAGTGTCCACGACAGGGGCCGAATACTACCAGACCTCTTGAACACTGAAGCTTTCTTT.

CDR3 loop: CASSYAGPYEQYF. The CDR3, as DNA: TGTGCCAGCAGTTATGCAGGGCCCTACGAGCAGTACTTC. J is TRBJ2-7 and V is TRBV6-5; tentative D call: TRBD1 (5 bases). V lost 3 bases to trimming and J lost 2 bases, with 8 bases between them. The CDR3 totals 13 residues. From germline, CDR1 is MNHEY and CDR2 SVGAGI.

A single count supports this clone. This chain uses TRBV7-6 with TRBJ1-6, with TRBD1 as a possible D gene (5 bases). Trimming stripped 6 bases from V and 5 bases from J, with 14 bases between. This CDR3 has 15 amino acids. CDR1 SGHVS and CDR2 FNYEAQ come from the germline V gene. Here the CDR3 reads CASRQSQGNNSPLHF. Here the CDR3 DNA reads TGTGCCAGCAGACAATCTCAGGGTAATAATTCACCCCTCCACTTT.

The chain carries TRBV5-4 and TRBJ2-1; D unclear. CDR3 length: 12 amino acids. Trimming removed 0 bases at V and 9 bases at J, with 7 bases between. Germline V gene lookup returns CDR1 SGHNT and CDR2 YYREEE (reference sequence). DNA for the CDR3: TGTGCCAGCAGCTTGGAACTACGTGAGCAGTTCTTC. This translates into CASSLELREQFF.

In its sample, this clone was seen once. V gene TRBV6-1 combines with J gene TRBJ1-5; no clear D gene. The germline gives CDR1 MNHNS, CDR2 SASEGT. The CDR3 length is 13 residues. Trimming left V 1 base short and J 5 bases short, with 6 bases between. CDR3 in DNA: TGTGCCAGCAGTGAAGGCGGGTATCAGCCCCAGCATTTT. It is translated as CASSEGGYQPQHF.